A single sample gave rise to the 26 T cell receptor beta chains below, sequenced in a study of pediatric ulcerative colitis (dated by TCRdb to between 2017 and 2020). Libraries were prepared through the immunoSEQ multiplex PCR assay. Drawn from immuneACCESS, this table holds only the in-frame rearrangements with V and J called that TCRdb kept. Clones are partly lost; checked studies trace under half to an unresolved V gene and leave the rest unexplained. This sample holds tens of thousands of clones; 55% to 85% were observed only once. About 0.73% of the sample rests with the top ten. During colonoscopy, one to two pinch biopsies were obtained from the rectum for research. The sample consisted of gut tissue. Receptor source: a boy younger than 18 with moderate ulcerative colitis.

This clone was picked up a small number of times. The rearrangement uses TRBV5-1 and TRBJ2-7; 7 nucleotides align to TRBD1. Germline loops: CDR1 SGHRS, CDR2 YFSETQ. J lost 5 bases, V lost 4 bases, and 15 bases had no gene match. The CDR3 has 16 residues. This CDR3 reads CASSPGGWTGVHEQYF. DNA for the CDR3: TGCGCCAGCAGCCCGGGTGGTTGGACAGGAGTGCACGAGCAGTACTTC.

The CDR3 DNA reads TGTGCCAGCAGCGTGGGCCAGGCGACTTACGAGCAGTACTTC. Protein product: CASSVGQATYEQYF. The J gene is TRBJ2-7, the V gene TRBV9, with D unresolved. Trimming shortened V by 2 bases and J by 4 bases, and 13 bases separated the two germline ends. The CDR3 has 14 residues. Germline V gene lookup returns CDR1 SGDLS and CDR2 YYNGEE.

This chain joins TRBV5-1 and TRBJ1-5; TRBD1 might be the D (6 bases). The CDR3 loop spans 16 amino acids. Trimming stripped 1 base from V and 0 bases from J, with 11 bases between. In germline, CDR1 is SGHRS, CDR2 YFSETQ. The CDR3 reads CASSLRTVPSNQPQHF. The CDR3 coding sequence is TGCGCCAGCAGCTTGAGGACAGTTCCTAGCAATCAGCCCCAGCATTTT. Filled out from reference TRBV5-1 and TRBJ1-5, the complete variable domain reads KAGVTQTPRYLIKTRGQQVTLSCSPISGHRSVSWYQQTPGQGLQFLFEYFSETQRNKGNFPGRFSGRQFSNSRSEMNVSTLELGDSALYLCASSLRTVPSNQPQHFGDGTRLSIL.

The chain combines TRBV6-4 with TRBJ1-5; D possibly corresponds to TRBD1 (5 bases). V shed 0 bases and J shed 5 bases, with 8 bases lying between them. CDR3 size: 14 residues. Looked up from germline, CDR1 is MRHNA and CDR2 is SNTAGT. In nucleotides, the CDR3 is TGTGCCAGCAGTGACTCGACAGAGGATCAGCCCCAGCATTTT. Protein sequence: CASSDSTEDQPQHF.

The chain joins TRBV9 to TRBJ2-3, with a weak D call TRBD1 (5 bases). CDR3 length: 14 amino acids. Trimming shortened V by 3 bases and J by 0 bases, and 8 bases separated the two germline ends. Germline lookup yields CDR1 SGDLS and CDR2 YYNGEE. CDR3 protein: CASSGRVSTDTQYF. CDR3 nucleotides: TGTGCCAGCAGCGGCAGGGTTAGCACAGATACGCAGTATTTT.

The chain links TRBV7-6 to TRBJ1-3; D might be TRBD1 (5 bases). V was pared by 2 bases and J by 0 bases, with 20 bases between. The germline V gene has CDR1 SGHVS and CDR2 FNYEAQ. CDR3 length: 19 residues. As DNA, the CDR3 is TGTGCCAGCAGCTTATATGCGGGGGTTTGGAATAACTCTGGAAACACCATATATTTT. It translates to CASSLYAGVWNNSGNTIYF.

This clone occurred a few times. The gene calls are TRBV4-1 and TRBJ1-2, with no clear D. Per the germline V gene, CDR1 is MGHRA and CDR2 is YSYEKL. The CDR3 has 15 amino acids. Trimming took off 2 bases at V and 10 bases at J, with 20 bases between the two ends. The CDR3 sequence is CASSQFPFDRSHYTF. The CDR3 DNA reads TGCGCCAGCAGCCAATTCCCTTTCGACCGAAGCCACTACACCTTC.

CDR3 loop: CASSSRGGRTKVPTSAKETQYF. The CDR3, as DNA: TGCGCCAGCAGCTCCCGTGGGGGGCGTACCAAGGTCCCGACTAGCGCTAAAGAGACCCAGTACTTC. This chain joins TRBV5-1 and TRBJ2-5; 8 nucleotides line up with TRBD2. With 3 bases clipped from V and 3 bases from J, the junction kept 28 bases outside the gene matches. Germline CDR1 reads SGHRS; CDR2 reads YFSETQ. The CDR3 has 22 residues.

The chain couples TRBV7-9 to TRBJ1-1; no reliable D call. The CDR3 has 13 residues. V dropped 6 bases and J dropped 1 base, with 9 bases sitting between them. The germline CDR1 and CDR2 sequences are SEHNR and FQNEAQ (reference sequence). The CDR3 DNA reads as TGTGCCAGCAGATTTCAAGGGAACACTGAAGCTTTCTTT. It yields the protein CASRFQGNTEAFF.

The V call is TRBV7-2, the J call TRBJ2-3, with D possibly TRBD1 on 5 matching bases. This CDR3 is built from 17 residues. The V end lost 1 base, the J end lost 2 bases, and 16 bases lay between the germline ends. Germline CDR1 SGHTA, CDR2 FQGNSA. The CDR3 loop reads CASSLEAGPAPTDTQYF. Written as DNA, the CDR3 is TGTGCCAGCAGCTTAGAGGCAGGGCCTGCACCCACAGATACGCAGTATTTT.

The genes are TRBV4-2 and TRBJ1-1, with 9 bases lining up with TRBD1. This CDR3 spans 17 amino acids. Germline V CDR1 and CDR2: LGHNA, YNFKEQ. Trimming at V came to 4 bases and at J to 1 base, leaving 10 bases not matched to a gene. The CDR3 DNA is TGTGCCAGCAGCCGGTACACAGGGGGCGGAGGGAACACTGAAGCTTTCTTT. This encodes CASSRYTGGGGNTEAFF.

V usage is TRBV28 and J usage is TRBJ2-5, with 9 bases aligning to TRBD1. The V gene's germline CDR1 is MDHEN and CDR2 SYDVKM. The V segment lost 6 bases and the J segment 3 bases; nucleotides outside the gene matches: 8. This CDR3 contains 15 residues. In nucleotides, the CDR3 is TGTGCCAGCAGAACACCGGGACAGGGAAAAGAGACCCAGTACTTC. Translating gives CASRTPGQGKETQYF.

The chain uses TRBV30 and TRBJ2-3; D gene uncertain. V was trimmed by 0 bases and J by 2 bases, leaving 0 bases between them. Germline V gene data show CDR1 as GTSNPN and CDR2 as SVGIG (reference sequence). The CDR3 spans 11 residues. CDR3 nucleotides: TGTGCCTGGAGTGTCACAGATACGCAGTATTTT. Translated, it gives CAWSVTDTQYF.

The CDR3 sequence is CASSYSDGFYGYTF. The CDR3 bases are TGTGCCAGCAGTTACTCTGACGGCTTCTATGGCTACACCTTC. The chain recombines TRBV6-5 with TRBJ1-2; D gene unclear. V was pared by 0 bases and J by 4 bases, with 9 bases between. Germline-derived CDR1 and CDR2 are MNHEY and SVGAGI. The CDR3 length is 14 residues.

The rearrangement uses TRBV5-8 and TRBJ2-7; 8 bases are shared with TRBD1. The V gene end was trimmed by 2 bases and the J gene end by 3 bases; junction bases not matched to a gene: 1. CDR1 and CDR2 (germline): SGHTS, YDEGEE. The CDR3 is made up of 13 amino acids. CDR3 sequence (DNA): TGTGCCAGCAGCTTACAGGGGGGCTACGAGCAGTACTTC. Its translation is CASSLQGGYEQYF.

This clone counts as medium-sized (0.01 to 0.1%). V usage is TRBV2 and J usage is TRBJ1-4; the match to TRBD1 covers 7 bases. The CDR3 is made up of 16 amino acids. Germline V CDR1 and CDR2: SNHLY, FYNNEI. The ends lost 4 bases at V and 6 bases at J; junction bases unmatched: 11. For the CDR3, the DNA is TGTGCCAGCAGTGCACCCAACAGGGGTAGGGATGAAAAACTGTTTTTT. Residues: CASSAPNRGRDEKLFF.

CDR3 nucleotides: TGTGCCAGCAGTTCCGGACAGGGTAGGGCATACGAGCAGTACTTC. Translated: CASSSGQGRAYEQYF. V usage is TRBV28 and J usage is TRBJ2-7; 8 bases align to TRBD1. V trimming: 4 bases; J trimming: 4 bases; junction bases outside the gene matches: 9. Germline V gene data show CDR1 as MDHEN and CDR2 as SYDVKM. The CDR3 length is 15 residues.

This chain uses TRBV6-5 with TRBJ2-6, with D hard to call. Trimming shortened V by 2 bases and J by 0 bases, and 8 bases separated the two germline ends. The CDR3 runs to 16 residues. Looked up from germline, CDR1 is MNHEY and CDR2 is SVGAGI. The chain's CDR3 is CASSYDQVSGANVLTF. The CDR3 DNA is TGTGCCAGCAGTTACGATCAGGTCTCTGGGGCCAACGTCCTGACTTTC.

The chain employs TRBV28 and TRBJ1-2, with no clear D. The CDR3 extends over 12 amino acids. Germline V CDR1 and CDR2: MDHEN, SYDVKM. V was cut by 8 bases and J by 1 base, with 8 bases left in between. CDR3 sequence: CASVGSNYGYTF. Here the CDR3 DNA reads TGTGCCAGCGTTGGCAGTAACTATGGCTACACCTTC.

The J gene is TRBJ2-2, the V gene TRBV4-3; no definite D call. This CDR3 contains 16 residues. The germline V gene encodes CDR1 LGHNA and CDR2 YSLEER. V dropped 0 bases and J dropped 0 bases, with 8 bases sitting between them. The CDR3 reads CASSQEVNTNTGELFF. The CDR3, as DNA: TGCGCCAGCAGCCAAGAGGTGAACACGAACACCGGGGAGCTGTTTTTT.

In this sample, this clone turned up a few times. J is TRBJ2-2 and V is TRBV9, with TRBD2 matching over 11 bases. This CDR3 is 21 amino acids long. CDR1 and CDR2 (germline): SGDLS, YYNGEE. Trimming removed 0 bases from V and 2 bases from J; junction bases left unmatched: 15. CDR3 DNA: TGTGCCAGCAGCGTAGGGTACTGGATAGCGGGAGGGAGATATAACACCGGGGAGCTGTTTTTT. Protein sequence: CASSVGYWIAGGRYNTGELFF.

The chain links TRBV7-3 to TRBJ2-2; D not certain. Germline lookup yields CDR1 SGHTA and CDR2 FQGTGA. There are 15 residues in the CDR3. The V gene lost 5 bases and the J gene lost 6 bases, with 16 bases spanning the gap. This CDR3 reads CASSLLNDPPGELFF. The CDR3 DNA is TGTGCCAGCAGCCTCCTAAACGACCCCCCCGGGGAGCTGTTTTTT.

This chain links TRBV10-3 with TRBJ1-5, with 12 bases identical to TRBD1. From germline, CDR1 is ENHRY and CDR2 SYGVKD. The V segment lost 6 bases and the J segment 7 bases; nucleotides outside the gene matches: 10. CDR3 length: 16 residues. The CDR3 DNA is TGTGCCATCAGGGAGGGGGGACAGGGGGCCGGACAGCCCCAGCATTTT. This sequence encodes CAIREGGQGAGQPQHF.

The rearrangement joins TRBV7-9 to TRBJ1-2; D may be TRBD1 (6 bases). CDR3 size: 17 residues. V lost 7 bases and J lost 6, with 27 bases in between. CDR1 and CDR2 (germline): SEHNR, FQNEAQ (reference sequence). The CDR3 is CASIDPYKGHQKNGYTF. CDR3 sequence (DNA): TGTGCCAGCATCGATCCCTATAAGGGACACCAGAAAAATGGCTACACCTTC.

The V gene is TRBV28, the J gene TRBJ2-3; 7 nucleotides align to TRBD2. Germline loops: CDR1 MDHEN, CDR2 SYDVKM. V lost 3 bases, J lost 1 base, and 4 bases stayed unmatched. This CDR3 is 15 amino acids long. CDR3 protein: CASSFRLAGTDTQYF. CDR3 nucleotide sequence: TGTGCCAGCAGTTTTCGGCTAGCGGGCACAGATACGCAGTATTTT.

This chain uses TRBV11-2 with TRBJ2-1; D gene unclear. CDR3 size: 17 residues. The V gene's germline CDR1 is SGHAT and CDR2 FQNNGV. V was shortened by 1 base and J by 0 bases, with 13 bases between the two germline ends. The CDR3 DNA reads as TGTGCCAGCAGCTTAGGGGTAGGAACAAGCTCCTACAATGAGCAGTTCTTC. This encodes CASSLGVGTSSYNEQFF.